The subject of this entry is one T cell receptor beta chain. This clonotype was detected many times. No cognate antigen has been identified for it. Qualities for individual bases were not recorded, and no much larger clone is one base off. Systemically healthy Caucasian individuals from Russia, 39 in total and aged about 6 to 100 years, were included as donors. About 10 milliliters of peripheral blood were drawn from each donor into EDTA-treated Vacutainer tubes. Ficoll-Paque density-gradient centrifugation was used to isolate PBMCs, with at least 7 million obtained per sample. Trizol reagent was used to extract total RNA from the PBMCs, yielding at least 6 micrograms per sample. Naive CD45RAhigh/CD27high T cell percentages were measured by flow cytometry on a PBMC aliquot from every donor. These data come from a study of blood T cells in healthy people across ages (dated by TCRdb to about 2015). Study-wide context: In model experiments, template switching captured roughly one uniquely barcoded TCR beta cDNA molecule for every two T cells. Age-related changes in TCR beta repertoire diversity were measured in the study by deep sequencing normalized with unique cDNA molecular identifiers. Donors were grouped into four age groups: young (average approximately 15 years), middle-aged (39), aged (around 56) and long-lived (around 80). To avoid experimental bias, donors of different ages were spread randomly across the sequencing lanes. For two donors (one aged 18 to 30 and one aged 80 or older), the study analyzed two additional independent replicas of 1 million unique cDNA reads from the same blood draw. Points the paper makes about the study in general: The percentage of naive T cells measured by flow cytometry correlated strongly with observed TCR beta diversity. The CMV infection status of donors was not known, potentially confounding age-related changes in expanded clonotypes. Compared with the aged group, the long-lived group had more naive CD4+ T cells, fewer expanded clones and increased TCR diversity, a pattern suggesting age selection. Conclusive comparison of naive and antigen-experienced compartments was prevented by the profiling of bulk unsorted PBMCs. Total diversity estimates from one million sequenced T cells were considered lower bounds and underestimates. As age increased, observed TCR beta diversity per million T cells dropped in a roughly linear way, and a significant reduction was already evident by age about 40.

Library creation used 5' RACE. The run used an Illumina HiSeq 2500. A second PCR of about 7 to 12 cycles was run with a J-beta primer mix and a sample-barcoded 5' primer. Each TCR beta cDNA molecule received a unique molecular identifier from a template-switch 5' adaptor carrying 12 random nucleotides. Each sample yielded at least 2.5 million CDR3-containing paired-end reads. First-strand cDNA synthesis was performed from all RNA using the Mint cDNA synthesis kit, with priming by a TRBC-specific oligonucleotide. Following uracil-DNA glycosylase treatment, all cDNA underwent a first 18-cycle PCR with the universal primers M1SS and BC2_uni_R. For the original study's pipeline: Normalization of each sample was performed by random selection of 1 million high-quality reads, each carrying a distinct molecular identifier. Reads sharing molecular identifiers were discarded rather than binned into consensus sequences. MiTCR, set to a Q25 quality threshold and the strictest error-elimination algorithm, was used for CDR3 identification, clonotype clustering and error correction. Lower-bound total TCR beta diversity was estimated with a nonparametric unseen species model using Euler transformation. TCRdb reprocessing: public reads trimmed at Q25 with fastp, clones called with MiXCR, in-frame beta chains kept. Under each unique CDR3 protein, matching rows form one entry showing the most common genes and DNA. None of the V and J calls come from the authors' own analysis; TCRdb made them. This sample holds under 850,000 distinct CDR3 sequences; 35% to 40% were observed only once. The ten top clones hold under 15% of the sample.

CDR1 MNHEY and CDR2 SMNVEV are derived from the germline V gene (reference sequence). For this chain, trimming is 3 bases at the V end and 8 bases at the J end, and the number of junction bases without a gene match is 0. Taken from cysteine to phenylalanine, the CDR3 has 12 residues. The kept DNA is CDR3 alone, 36 bases in frame from the first base. The chain couples TRBV27 to TRBJ1-2; 10 central nucleotides agree with TRBD1. The sequenced sample was blood. The clonotype comes from a man between 18 and 35 years old in good health. The CDR3 protein: CASSLTGGGYTF. The nucleotide sequence is TGTGCCAGCAGTTTGACAGGGGGCGGCTACACCTTC.